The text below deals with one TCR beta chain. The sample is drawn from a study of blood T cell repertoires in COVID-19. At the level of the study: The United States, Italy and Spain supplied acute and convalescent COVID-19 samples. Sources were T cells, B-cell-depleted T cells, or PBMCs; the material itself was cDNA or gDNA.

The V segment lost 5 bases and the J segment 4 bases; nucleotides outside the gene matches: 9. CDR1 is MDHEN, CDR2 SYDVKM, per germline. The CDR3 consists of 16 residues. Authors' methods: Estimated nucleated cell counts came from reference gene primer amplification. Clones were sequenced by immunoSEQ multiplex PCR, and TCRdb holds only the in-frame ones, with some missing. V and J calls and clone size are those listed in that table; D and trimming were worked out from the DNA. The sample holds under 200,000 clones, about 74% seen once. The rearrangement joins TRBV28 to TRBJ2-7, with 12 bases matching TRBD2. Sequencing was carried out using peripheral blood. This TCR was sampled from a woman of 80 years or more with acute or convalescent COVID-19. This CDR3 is CASSTSGRPNPYEQYF. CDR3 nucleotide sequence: TGTGCCAGCAGTACTAGCGGGAGGCCTAACCCTTACGAGCAGTACTTC.